Listed below are T cell receptor beta chains from one sample, sequenced in a study of T cell repertoires in cytomegalovirus infection. TCRdb reprocessed the reads via MiXCR and lists one record per CDR3 protein. Counted here are around 800,000 distinct CDR3 sequences, less than 35% occurring once; the ten biggest clones make up around an eighth. Their target antigens are unknown. The sample consisted of cultured CD8+ T cells from PBMCs, taken from culture after CMV antigen stimulation. Every receptor here comes from a human donor in good health (CMV status not recorded). Some clones in this sample may be carry-over from other donors' samples. The CDR3 runs from the conserved cysteine through the conserved F or W. The order of the fields is D gene, V gene, J gene, clone size, CDR3 protein, CDR3 DNA. A D gene is named only where the DNA matches it firmly. Not every row has a clone size; where given, it reads once, few, many or a size class.

>.|TRBV7-2|TRBJ2-7|few
CASSLVLGGIDEQYF
TGTGCCAGCAGCTTAGTGCTGGGGGGCATAGACGAGCAGTACTTC
>TRBD2|TRBV6-5|TRBJ2-6|.
CASSYRLTSGGHNSGANVLTF
TGTGCCAGCAGTTACCGCTTGACTAGCGGGGGGCATAACTCTGGGGCCAACGTCCTGACTTTC
>.|TRBV6-6|TRBJ1-1|few
CASTSPQLEAFF
TGTGCCAGCACGTCACCGCAGCTTGAAGCTTTCTTT
>.|TRBV5-1|TRBJ1-2|few
CASSSGEVGYGYTF
TGCGCCAGCAGCTCAGGGGAAGTAGGGTATGGCTACACCTTC
>.|TRBV7-2|TRBJ1-1|many
CASSRTLFRSTEAFF
TGTGCCAGCAGCCGAACTCTCTTCAGAAGCACTGAAGCTTTCTTT
>TRBD1|TRBV19|TRBJ2-3|.
CASSVGTGISSTDTQYF
TGTGCCAGTAGTGTCGGGACAGGGATTTCTAGCACAGATACGCAGTATTTT
>TRBD2|TRBV12-3/TRBV12-4|TRBJ2-1|few
CASSRLAGATYNEQFF
TGTGCCAGCAGTCGCCTAGCGGGGGCCACCTACAATGAGCAGTTCTTC
>.|TRBV7-9|TRBJ1-4|few
CASSPLSQRNEKLFF
TGTGCCAGCAGCCCCCTAAGCCAGAGAAATGAAAAACTGTTTTTT
>.|TRBV4-1|TRBJ2-5|few
CASSQDLGIGETQYF
TGCGCCAGCAGCCAAGATTTAGGGATCGGAGAGACCCAGTACTTC
>TRBD2|TRBV6-5|TRBJ2-1|.
CASSYVTSGSPYNEQFF
TGTGCCAGCAGTTATGTGACTAGCGGCTCTCCCTACAATGAGCAGTTCTTC
>TRBD1|TRBV7-6|TRBJ2-7|few
CASSSTGTGPIEQYF
TGTGCCAGCAGCTCTACCGGGACAGGACCTATCGAGCAGTACTTC
>TRBD2|TRBV19|TRBJ2-3|many
CASRVLSGGTDTQYF
TGTGCCAGTAGGGTGCTCAGCGGGGGCACAGATACGCAGTATTTT
>TRBD1|TRBV7-9|TRBJ2-4|.
CASSPEGAAKNIQYF
TGTGCCAGCAGCCCCGAGGGGGCCGCCAAAAACATTCAGTACTTC
>TRBD2|TRBV7-8|TRBJ2-1|many
CASSSGTISYNEQFF
TGTGCCAGCAGCTCCGGGACTATTTCCTACAATGAGCAGTTCTTC
>.|TRBV2|TRBJ2-5|many
CASSEEGHQSSETQYF
TGTGCCAGCAGTGAAGAGGGACACCAATCTAGTGAGACCCAGTACTTC
>.|TRBV4-1|TRBJ2-5|many
CASSQDEETQYF
TGCGCCAGCAGCCAAGATGAGGAGACCCAGTACTTC
>TRBD1|TRBV7-8|TRBJ2-5|many
CASSLTPEGQGETQYF
TGTGCCAGCAGCTTAACACCTGAGGGACAGGGTGAGACCCAGTACTTC
>TRBD1|TRBV29-1|TRBJ1-1|few
CSGYRGQEAFF
TGCAGCGGATACAGGGGCCAAGAAGCTTTCTTT
>.|TRBV6-5|TRBJ2-1|.
CASSPDSIYAEQFF
TGTGCCAGCAGCCCAGACAGTATCTACGCGGAGCAGTTCTTC
>TRBD2|TRBV9|TRBJ2-1|few
CASSDRTSGGPLYNEQFF
TGTGCCAGCAGCGACCGGACTAGCGGGGGTCCCTTATACAATGAGCAGTTCTTC
>.|TRBV7-9|TRBJ2-1|.
CASTPPDGPYNEQFF
TGTGCCAGCACACCCCCGGACGGACCCTACAATGAGCAGTTCTTC
>.|TRBV19|TRBJ1-1|.
CASSIDWRTEAFF
TGTGCCAGTAGTATAGATTGGAGGACTGAAGCTTTCTTT
>.|TRBV15|TRBJ1-1|few
CATSRDGATNTEAFF
TGTGCCACCAGCAGAGATGGAGCGACAAACACTGAAGCTTTCTTT
>TRBD1|TRBV6-1|TRBJ2-7|many
CASSDHRGYYEQYF
TGTGCCAGCAGTGATCACAGGGGGTACTACGAGCAGTACTTC
>.|TRBV5-6|TRBJ1-2|once
CASSSIGGDPYGYTF
TGTGCCAGCAGCTCAATCGGGGGAGACCCCTATGGCTACACCTTC